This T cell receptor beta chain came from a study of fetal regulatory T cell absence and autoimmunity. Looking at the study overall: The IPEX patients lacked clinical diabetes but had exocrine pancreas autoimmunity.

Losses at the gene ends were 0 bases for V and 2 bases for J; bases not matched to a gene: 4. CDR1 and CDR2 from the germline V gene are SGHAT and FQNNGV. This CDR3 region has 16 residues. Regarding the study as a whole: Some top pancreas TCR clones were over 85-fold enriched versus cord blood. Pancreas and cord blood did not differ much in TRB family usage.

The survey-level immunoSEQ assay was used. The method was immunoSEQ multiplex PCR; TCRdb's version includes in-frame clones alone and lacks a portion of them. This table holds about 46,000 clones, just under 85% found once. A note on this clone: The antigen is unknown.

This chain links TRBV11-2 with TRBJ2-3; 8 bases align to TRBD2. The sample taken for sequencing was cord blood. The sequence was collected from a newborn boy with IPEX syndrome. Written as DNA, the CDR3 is TGTGCCAGCAGCTTAGAGGTAGCGGGACCCACAGATACGCAGTATTTT. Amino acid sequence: CASSLEVAGPTDTQYF. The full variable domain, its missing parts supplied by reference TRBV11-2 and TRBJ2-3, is EAGVAQSPRYKIIEKRQSVAFWCNPISGHATLYWYQQILGQGPKLLIQFQNNGVVDDSQLPKDRFSAERLKGVDSTLKIQPAKLEDSAVYLCASSLEVAGPTDTQYFGPGTRLTVL.